This T cell receptor beta chain was sequenced during a study of cytomegalovirus exposure and HLA in healthy donors. In the study overall: Genotyping of 398 donors showed that around 81% belonged to the Caucasian-associated ancestry cluster.

This CDR3 is 19 amino acids long. CDR1 is KGHSH, CDR2 LQKENI, per germline. The trim removed 2 bases at V and 2 bases at J, leaving 14 bases unmatched. The PCR had 60 Vbeta and 13 Jbeta primers. Methods used by the authors: Some 80 million unique TCR beta chains, roughly 10 million shared, were counted in a later analysis. This table comes from immunoSEQ multiplex PCR, and its TCRdb copy is limited to in-frame clones, with some not included. The D gene and trimming were derived from the DNA, and the V and J assignments and clone size from that table. Its table lists about 140,000 clones. Study results and caveats: A highly shared variant cluster was judged a likely technical artifact.

On this clone: The antigen remains undetermined.

Sequencing was carried out using PBMCs. This chain links TRBV18 with TRBJ1-3; 8 bases agree with TRBD1. This receptor was obtained from a male donor in good health and CMV-seronegative. In DNA, the CDR3 is TGTGCCAGCTCACCAATTAATCCGACAGGGGATTTTGCTGGAAACACCATATATTTT. Its protein product is CASSPINPTGDFAGNTIYF. The whole variable domain, remainder taken from reference TRBV18 and TRBJ1-3, is NAGVMQNPRHLVRRRGQEARLRCSPMKGHSHVYWYRQLPEEGLKFMVYLQKENIIDESGMPKERFSAEFPKEGPSILRIQQVVRGDSAAYFCASSPINPTGDFAGNTIYFGEGSWLTVV.